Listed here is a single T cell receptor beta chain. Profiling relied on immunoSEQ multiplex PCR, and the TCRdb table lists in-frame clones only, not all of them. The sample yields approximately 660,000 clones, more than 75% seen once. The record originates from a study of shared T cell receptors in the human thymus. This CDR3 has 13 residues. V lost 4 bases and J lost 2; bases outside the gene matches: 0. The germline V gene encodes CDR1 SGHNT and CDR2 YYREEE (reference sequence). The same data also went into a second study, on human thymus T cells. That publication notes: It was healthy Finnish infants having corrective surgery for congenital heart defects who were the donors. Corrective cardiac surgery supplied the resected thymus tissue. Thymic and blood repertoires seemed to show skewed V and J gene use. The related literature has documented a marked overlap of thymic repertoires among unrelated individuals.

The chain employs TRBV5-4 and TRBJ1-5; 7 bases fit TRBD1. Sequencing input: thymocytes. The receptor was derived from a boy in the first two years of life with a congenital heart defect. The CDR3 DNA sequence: TGTGCCAGCAGCACAGGGGGCAATCAGCCCCAGCATTTT. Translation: CASSTGGNQPQHF.